These 22 T cell receptor beta chains were all obtained from the same sample, sequenced in a study of T cell changes during pregnancy in multiple sclerosis. Profiled with immunoSEQ multiplex PCR; TCRdb holds only in-frame clones, not every one. Seen here are 55,000 to 85,000 clones, 85% to 95% observed once, and the top ten hold about 0.27%. The starting material was CD4+ T cells from peripheral blood mononuclear cells, obtained after pregnancy. These receptors were taken from a female donor with multiple sclerosis, enrolled in a pregnancy study.

V usage is TRBV4-2 and J usage is TRBJ2-3; weak D call: TRBD2 (6 bases). The V and J ends lost 0 bases and 0 bases respectively, with 16 bases between them. Germline V gene sequence: CDR1 LGHNA, CDR2 YNFKEQ. The CDR3 has 18 residues. CDR3 coding DNA: TGTGCCAGCAGCCAAGAGAGGGGACTGCCCGCTAGCACAGATACGCAGTATTTT. It specifies CASSQERGLPASTDTQYF.

This clone was observed once. The chain couples TRBV6-6 to TRBJ2-5; TRBD1 matches at 7 bases. Per germline, CDR1 MNHNY and CDR2 SVGAGI (reference sequence). The length of the CDR3 is 15 residues. The V and J ends lost 7 bases and 0 bases, in that order; junction bases with no gene match: 8. CDR3 in amino acids: CASTIGTEYQETQYF. CDR3 bases: TGTGCCAGCACCATAGGGACAGAGTACCAAGAGACCCAGTACTTC.

J is TRBJ1-1 and V is TRBV19; 7 positions match TRBD1. The CDR3 sequence is 14 residues long. The junction had 4 bases not matched to a gene; V was cut back by 3 bases and J by 3 bases. Germline lookup yields CDR1 LNHDA and CDR2 SQIVND (reference sequence). DNA for the CDR3: TGTGCCAGTAGTATGGCGACAGGGTACACTGAAGCTTTCTTT. Its translation is CASSMATGYTEAFF.

The chain joins TRBV2 to TRBJ2-7; tentative D call: TRBD1 (5 bases). Germline V gives CDR1 SNHLY, CDR2 FYNNEI. The CDR3 loop spans 13 amino acids. V lost 4 bases and J lost 4, with 11 bases in between. CDR3 sequence: CASSGGIGYEQYF. The CDR3 region has the DNA TGTGCCAGCAGTGGGGGCATCGGGTACGAGCAGTACTTC. Combining the CDR3 with reference TRBV2 and TRBJ2-7 gives the whole variable domain EPEVTQTPSHQVTQMGQEVILRCVPISNHLYFYWYRQILGQKVEFLVSFYNNEISEKSEIFDDQFSVERPDGSNFTLKIRSTKLEDSAMYFCASSGGIGYEQYFGPGTRLTVT.

The chain employs TRBV13 and TRBJ2-7; D call uncertain. The CDR3 is 16 residues long. In germline, CDR1 is PRHDT, CDR2 FYEKMQ (reference sequence). The V end lost 2 bases, the J end lost 0 bases, and 14 bases lay between the germline ends. CDR3: CASSLSPFSSSYEQYF. In DNA, the CDR3 is TGTGCCAGCAGCTTATCCCCTTTTTCGAGCTCCTACGAGCAGTACTTC.

This sequence joins TRBV6-5 and TRBJ2-1; the D gene is possibly TRBD1 (5 bases). Germline CDR1 MNHEY, CDR2 SVGAGI. This CDR3 has 11 residues. The V gene lost 7 bases and the J gene lost 8 bases, with 9 bases spanning the gap. The CDR3 DNA follows: TGTGCCAGCAATAGGGGTGATGAGCAGTTCTTC. It encodes CASNRGDEQFF.

The chain carries TRBV30 and TRBJ2-5; tentatively, D is TRBD2 (5 bases). Trimming removed 0 bases from V and 5 bases from J, with 16 bases in between. This CDR3 region has 15 residues. Germline V CDR1 and CDR2: GTSNPN, SVGIG (reference sequence). CDR3 bases: TGTGCCTGGAGTGTAGTTGTTGGGAGCACCGAGACCCAGTACTTC. Its translation: CAWSVVVGSTETQYF.

V and J are TRBV4-1 and TRBJ1-4, with D possibly being TRBD1 (5 bases). The CDR3 contains 15 residues. Trimming took off 6 bases at V and 0 bases at J, with 11 bases between the two ends. Germline CDR1 reads MGHRA; CDR2 reads YSYEKL. CDR3 amino acids: CASSGGRATNEKLFF. CDR3 nucleotides: TGCGCCAGCAGTGGGGGGAGGGCAACTAATGAAAAACTGTTTTTT.

This sequence joins TRBV9 and TRBJ2-3; 9 bases are shared with TRBD2. This CDR3 region has 15 residues. Germline CDR1 SGDLS, CDR2 YYNGEE. Germline trimming cut 4 bases from V and 8 bases from J; bases unmatched to any gene: 11. The CDR3 spells CASSLWASGVGTQYF. The CDR3 DNA reads TGTGCCAGCAGCCTCTGGGCTAGCGGGGTTGGTACGCAGTATTTT.

V is TRBV27 and J is TRBJ2-7, with D tentatively TRBD1 (5 bases). The CDR3 has 13 residues. Trimming removed 7 bases at V and 5 bases at J, with 15 bases between. Germline V lookup: CDR1 MNHEY, CDR2 SMNVEV (reference sequence). The CDR3 reads CASKKTASHEQYF. CDR3 coding DNA: TGTGCCAGCAAGAAGACAGCTTCTCACGAGCAGTACTTC.

The chain recombines TRBV20-1 with TRBJ1-2; 9 positions agree with TRBD1. Germline CDR1 is DFQATT and CDR2 is SNEGSKA (reference sequence). The CDR3 has 11 amino acids. V gave up 4 bases and J gave up 12 bases; unmatched junction bases: 6. DNA for the CDR3: TGCAGTGCTAACCCCGGACAGGGGCACACCTTC. Protein sequence: CSANPGQGHTF.

The chain links TRBV5-4 to TRBJ2-7, with D maybe TRBD1 (6 bases). This CDR3 spans 14 amino acids. Germline loops: CDR1 SGHNT, CDR2 YYREEE (reference sequence). Trimming stripped 4 bases from V and 3 bases from J, with 14 bases between. The CDR3 loop is CASSHTRDNYEQYF. CDR3 nucleotides: TGTGCCAGCAGCCATACACGGGACAACTACGAGCAGTACTTC.

V usage is TRBV19 and J usage is TRBJ1-4; tentative D call: TRBD1 (5 bases). There are 15 residues in the CDR3. The V gene's germline CDR1 is LNHDA and CDR2 SQIVND (reference sequence). Between the trimmed V and J ends, which lost 6 bases and 8 bases, there was a span of 19 bases. As DNA, the CDR3 is TGTGCCAGTAGCGCCCCGGGGCAGCGGGCCGAAAAACTGTTTTTT. Translating it yields CASSAPGQRAEKLFF. Combining the CDR3 with reference TRBV19 and TRBJ1-4 gives the whole variable domain DGGITQSPKYLFRKEGQNVTLSCEQNLNHDAMYWYRQDPGQGLRLIYYSQIVNDFQKGDIAEGYSVSREKKESFPLTVTSAQKNPTAFYLCASSAPGQRAEKLFFGSGTQLSVL.

This chain joins TRBV9 and TRBJ2-1; 11 bases are a match to TRBD2. The germline CDR1 and CDR2 sequences are SGDLS and YYNGEE. V lost 8 bases and J lost 6; bases outside the gene matches: 16. The CDR3 loop spans 17 amino acids. The CDR3 here is CARTGGSGRALSNEQFF. In DNA, the CDR3 is TGTGCCAGGACGGGAGGTAGCGGGAGGGCCCTCAGCAATGAGCAGTTCTTC.

The chain carries TRBV9 and TRBJ2-3; TRBD2 matches at 9 bases. Unmatched junction bases numbered 4, after V lost 0 bases and J lost 2 bases. The CDR3 has 16 amino acids. Germline CDR1 and CDR2: SGDLS and YYNGEE. The CDR3 coding sequence is TGTGCCAGCAGCGTAGGGGCGGGAGGGCCCACAGATACGCAGTATTTT. Translation gives CASSVGAGGPTDTQYF.

V gene TRBV5-1 combines with J gene TRBJ2-7; 9 bases fit TRBD2. CDR1 is SGHRS, CDR2 YFSETQ, per germline. Trimming cost V 2 bases and J 6 bases; bases outside gene matches: 9. This CDR3 comprises 15 residues. As DNA, the CDR3 is TGCGCCAGCAGCTTAAAAGCGGGAGGATCGGGCGAGCAGTACTTC. Translating gives CASSLKAGGSGEQYF.

The chain is built from TRBV9 and TRBJ2-5; 11 positions agree with TRBD2. CDR3 size: 18 residues. Trimming cost V 0 bases and J 2 bases; bases outside gene matches: 9. Germline V gives CDR1 SGDLS, CDR2 YYNGEE. The CDR3: CASSVGTSGSRGQETQYF. CDR3 coding DNA: TGTGCCAGCAGCGTAGGCACTAGCGGGAGTCGAGGGCAAGAGACCCAGTACTTC.

The V call is TRBV9, the J call TRBJ1-1; weak D call: TRBD1 (6 bases). Trimming removed 0 bases from V and 2 bases from J, with 8 bases in between. CDR1 is SGDLS, CDR2 YYNGEE, per germline. The CDR3 loop spans 14 amino acids. The CDR3 DNA reads as TGTGCCAGCAGCGTAGTACAGGGAAACACTGAAGCTTTCTTT. This gives the protein CASSVVQGNTEAFF.

V is TRBV19 and J is TRBJ2-3; TRBD2 might be the D (6 bases). CDR1 and CDR2 (germline): LNHDA, SQIVND (reference sequence). CDR3 size: 20 residues. V gave up 1 base and J gave up 2 bases, with 25 bases separating them. CDR3 DNA sequence: TGTGCCAGTAGTATAGTCCCCATGGTTGGGCGGGACTCCTTCACAGATACGCAGTATTTT. This codes for CASSIVPMVGRDSFTDTQYF.

This sequence joins TRBV5-1 and TRBJ2-3; tentatively, D is TRBD1 (5 bases). The CDR3 spans 16 residues. Germline CDR1 SGHRS, CDR2 YFSETQ. V was cut by 0 bases and J by 2 bases, with 13 bases left in between. The CDR3 sequence: CASSLGTLRDTDTQYF. The CDR3, as DNA: TGCGCCAGCAGCTTGGGTACCCTCAGGGACACAGATACGCAGTATTTT. The variable domain in full, with the rest retrieved from reference TRBV5-1 and TRBJ2-3, is KAGVTQTPRYLIKTRGQQVTLSCSPISGHRSVSWYQQTPGQGLQFLFEYFSETQRNKGNFPGRFSGRQFSNSRSEMNVSTLELGDSALYLCASSLGTLRDTDTQYFGPGTRLTVL.

The chain recombines TRBV11-2 with TRBJ2-7; D unclear. The V and J ends lost 4 bases and 2 bases respectively, with 9 bases between them. Germline CDR1 and CDR2: SGHAT and FQNNGV. CDR3 length: 13 residues. The CDR3 DNA follows: TGTGCCAGCAGCTCGCTCACAGCCTACGAGCAGTACTTC. This translates into CASSSLTAYEQYF.

The chain has TRBV27 and TRBJ2-1; the D gene is possibly TRBD1 (5 bases). Germline V CDR1 and CDR2: MNHEY, SMNVEV (reference sequence). The CDR3 loop spans 14 amino acids. V was pared by 5 bases and J by 9 bases, with 17 bases between. The CDR3 here is CASSPLRQNTEQFF. The CDR3 region has the DNA TGTGCCAGCAGTCCCCTGAGACAGAATACTGAGCAGTTCTTC.